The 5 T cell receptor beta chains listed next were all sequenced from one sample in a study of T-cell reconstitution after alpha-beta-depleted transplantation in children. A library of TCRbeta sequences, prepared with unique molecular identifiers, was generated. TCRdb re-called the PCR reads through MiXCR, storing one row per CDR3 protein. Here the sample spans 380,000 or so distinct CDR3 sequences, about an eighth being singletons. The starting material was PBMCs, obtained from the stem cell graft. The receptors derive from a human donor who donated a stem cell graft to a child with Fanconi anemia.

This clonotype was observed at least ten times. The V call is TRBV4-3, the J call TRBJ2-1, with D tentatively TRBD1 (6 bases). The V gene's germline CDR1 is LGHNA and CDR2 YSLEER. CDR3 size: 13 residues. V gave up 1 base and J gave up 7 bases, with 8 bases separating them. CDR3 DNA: TGCGCCAGCAGCCAAGTACAGGGAAATGAGCAGTTCTTC. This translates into CASSQVQGNEQFF.

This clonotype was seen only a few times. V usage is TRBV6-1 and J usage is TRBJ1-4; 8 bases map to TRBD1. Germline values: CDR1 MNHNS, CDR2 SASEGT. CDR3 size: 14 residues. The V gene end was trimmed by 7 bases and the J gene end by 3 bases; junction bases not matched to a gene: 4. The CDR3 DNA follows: TGTGCCAGCAACCCGACAGGGGCTAATGAAAAACTGTTTTTT. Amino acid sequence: CASNPTGANEKLFF.

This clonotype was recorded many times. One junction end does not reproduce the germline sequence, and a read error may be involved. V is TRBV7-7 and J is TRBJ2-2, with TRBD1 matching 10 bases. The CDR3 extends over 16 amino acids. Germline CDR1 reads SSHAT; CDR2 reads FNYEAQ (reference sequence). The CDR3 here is CASSSTGGLNTGELFF. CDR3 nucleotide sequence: TGTGCTAGCAGCTCGACAGGGGGCCTAAACACCGGGGAGCTGTTTTTT.

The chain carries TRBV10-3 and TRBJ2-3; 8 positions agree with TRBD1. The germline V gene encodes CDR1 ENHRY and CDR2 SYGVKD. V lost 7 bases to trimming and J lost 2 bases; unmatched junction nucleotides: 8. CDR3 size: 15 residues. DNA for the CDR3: TGTGCCATCACCCCCGACAGGGGAGCCACAGATACGCAGTATTTT. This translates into CAITPDRGATDTQYF.

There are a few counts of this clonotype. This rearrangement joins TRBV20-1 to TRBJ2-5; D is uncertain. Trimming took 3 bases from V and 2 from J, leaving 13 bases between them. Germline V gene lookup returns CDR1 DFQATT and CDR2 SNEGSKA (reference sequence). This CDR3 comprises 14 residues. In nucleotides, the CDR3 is TGCAGTGCTAGGGGGAATTCTTTTCAAGAGACCCAGTACTTC. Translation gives CSARGNSFQETQYF.